A single sample is the source of the 10 T cell receptor beta chains below, sequenced in a study of glioma-infiltrating T cells after dendritic cell vaccination. Here immunoSEQ multiplex PCR was the method, and the copy in TCRdb shows in-frame clones only, minus some. The sample holds about 92,000 clones, 70% to 90% seen once. Sequences were derived from blood, sampled before dendritic cell vaccination. Receptors originate from a human donor with glioblastoma.

The chain links TRBV13 to TRBJ1-3; D is undetermined. With 6 bases removed from V and 0 bases from J, the gap between germline ends came to 18 bases. Germline CDR1 reads PRHDT; CDR2 reads FYEKMQ (reference sequence). The CDR3 contains 17 residues. The DNA for the CDR3 is TGTGCCAGCAGGGAGACGGAGCCTAGGTCCTCTGGAAACACCATATATTTT. It is translated as CASRETEPRSSGNTIYF.

The rearrangement uses TRBV5-1 and TRBJ1-1; a possible D gene is TRBD1 (6 bases). This CDR3 contains 16 residues. Trimming took 3 bases from V and 0 from J, leaving 15 bases between them. CDR1 and CDR2 (germline): SGHRS, YFSETQ. CDR3 loop: CASSSGTSEMNTEAFF. CDR3 in DNA: TGCGCCAGCAGCTCCGGGACATCGGAGATGAACACTGAAGCTTTCTTT.

Comment on this clone: A far larger clone lies a single base away; this is likely a read error. This chain joins TRBV4-3 and TRBJ2-5; D is undetermined. CDR1 is LGHNA and CDR2 is YSLEER in the germline V gene. This CDR3 is built from 13 residues. Trimming cost V 4 bases and J 1 base, with 7 bases left between them. CDR3 coding DNA: TGCGCCAGCAGCCCAGACTTCCAAGAGACCCAGTACTTC. It encodes CASSPDFQETQYF.

This clone was observed a few times. The chain carries TRBV18 and TRBJ2-7; no clear D. Trimming stripped 2 bases from V and 3 bases from J, with 8 bases between. CDR1 is KGHSH, CDR2 LQKENI, per germline. This CDR3 is 13 amino acids long. The CDR3 sequence is CASSPNNYYEQYF. For the CDR3, the DNA is TGTGCCAGCTCACCAAACAATTACTACGAGCAGTACTTC.

The V call is TRBV11-2, the J call TRBJ2-5; D remains ambiguous. V was pared by 5 bases and J by 5 bases, with 9 bases between. The CDR3 has 12 residues. CDR1 and CDR2 (germline): SGHAT, FQNNGV. In nucleotides, the CDR3 is TGTGCCAGCAGCGGGCGTCTGGAGACCCAGTACTTC. Translated: CASSGRLETQYF.

This clone is a singleton in its sample. The chain is built from TRBV30 and TRBJ2-1; TRBD2 agrees at 8 bases. The CDR3 is 15 amino acids. The germline CDR1 and CDR2 sequences are GTSNPN and SVGIG (reference sequence). Trimming removed 6 bases from V and 0 bases from J; junction bases left unmatched: 7. This CDR3 is CACSAGESSYNEQFF. In DNA form, the CDR3 reads TGTGCCTGCTCAGCGGGGGAAAGCTCCTACAATGAGCAGTTCTTC.

The genes are TRBV27 and TRBJ2-1; TRBD2 agrees at 11 bases. With 2 bases clipped from V and 8 bases from J, the junction kept 8 bases outside the gene matches. The CDR3 extends over 16 amino acids. Germline loops: CDR1 MNHEY, CDR2 SMNVEV (reference sequence). The CDR3 loop is CASSLGLAGGRDEQFF. The CDR3 nucleotides are TGTGCCAGCAGTTTAGGGCTAGCGGGAGGTCGCGATGAGCAGTTCTTC.

The chain recombines TRBV7-2 with TRBJ2-7; no clear D. The length of the CDR3 is 14 residues. Per the germline V gene, CDR1 is SGHTA and CDR2 is FQGNSA. Between the trimmed V and J ends, which lost 1 base and 3 bases, there was a span of 10 bases. The CDR3 is CASSLGATYYEQYF. The CDR3 DNA follows: TGTGCCAGCAGCTTAGGGGCTACGTACTACGAGCAGTACTTC.

The J gene is TRBJ1-1, the V gene TRBV9; perhaps TRBD1 as D (5 bases). Germline CDR1 SGDLS, CDR2 YYNGEE. CDR3 size: 14 residues. With 4 bases removed from V and 1 base from J, the gap between germline ends came to 11 bases. The CDR3 loop is CASSPETGNTEAFF. Written as DNA, the CDR3 is TGTGCCAGCAGCCCAGAAACAGGGAACACTGAAGCTTTCTTT.

The J gene is TRBJ1-1, the V gene TRBV19; tentatively, D is TRBD1 (5 bases). Germline loops: CDR1 LNHDA, CDR2 SQIVND (reference sequence). Trimming cost V 4 bases and J 0 bases, with 12 bases left between them. The CDR3 covers 15 residues. CDR3 in DNA: TGTGCCAGTAGTAAAGGGAGGGGCGTGAACACTGAAGCTTTCTTT. Encoded protein: CASSKGRGVNTEAFF.